This passage covers 9 T cell receptor beta chains from one sample sequenced in a study of T cell repertoires in cytomegalovirus infection. The antigens for these receptors are not known. One entry per CDR3 protein results from TCRdb running MiXCR on the reads. The sample includes 800,000 to 950,000 distinct CDR3 sequences, about 31% of them seen just once. The material sequenced was cultured CD8+ T cells from PBMCs, taken from culture after CMV antigen stimulation. These receptors originate from a human donor in good health (CMV status not recorded). Some clones in this sample may be carry-over from other donors' samples.

This clonotype occurred a few times. The chain joins TRBV7-8 to TRBJ1-2; a possible D gene is TRBD1 (5 bases). The CDR3 spans 12 residues. V was trimmed by 5 bases and J by 7 bases, leaving 11 bases between them. Germline-derived CDR1 and CDR2 are SGHVS and FQNEAQ. The DNA for the CDR3 is TGTGCCAGCAGCGGGGGGACTAGTGGCTACACCTTC. Residues: CASSGGTSGYTF.

The J gene is TRBJ2-3, the V gene TRBV20-1, with D possibly TRBD2 on 6 matching bases. Looked up from germline, CDR1 is DFQATT and CDR2 is SNEGSKA (reference sequence). The CDR3 sequence is 15 residues long. The V gene lost 5 bases and the J gene lost 2 bases, with 17 bases spanning the gap. The CDR3 spells CSAFDTGDLTDTQYF. DNA for the CDR3: TGCAGTGCTTTTGACACGGGGGACCTCACAGATACGCAGTATTTT.

This clonotype was recorded many times. CDR3 sequence (DNA): TGTGCCAGCAGTTTCAAGCGGGGGGGCCCCCTTGACATTCAGTACTTC. It specifies CASSFKRGGPLDIQYF. The chain carries TRBV28 and TRBJ2-4; 10 bases agree with TRBD2. V lost 3 bases and J lost 8; bases outside the gene matches: 10. Germline loops: CDR1 MDHEN, CDR2 SYDVKM. The CDR3 length is 16 residues.

This clonotype was seen at least ten times. The gene calls are TRBV12-5 and TRBJ2-1, with D maybe TRBD1 (7 bases). The CDR3 spans 13 residues. Germline values: CDR1 LGHNT, CDR2 FRNRAP. V lost 5 bases and J 7 bases, leaving 12 bases between the germline ends. The chain's CDR3 is CASGAPGGNEQFF. In DNA, the CDR3 is TGTGCTAGTGGTGCCCCAGGGGGGAATGAGCAGTTCTTC.

V gene TRBV7-8 combines with J gene TRBJ1-1; D gene uncertain. The CDR3 is 14 residues long. Germline CDR1 is SGHVS and CDR2 is FQNEAQ. V was trimmed by 5 bases and J by 1 base, leaving 11 bases between them. CDR3 bases: TGTGCCAGCAGCCCCTCGCGCCCGAACACTGAAGCTTTCTTT. This gives the protein CASSPSRPNTEAFF.

In this sample, this clonotype turned up many times. The chain carries TRBV19 and TRBJ1-2; D is uncertain. The germline V and J ends were trimmed by 5 bases and 1 base, with 11 bases remaining between them. CDR1 and CDR2 from the germline V gene are LNHDA and SQIVND (reference sequence). CDR3 size: 14 residues. The CDR3: CASSPGRNNYGYTF. The CDR3 region has the DNA TGTGCCAGTAGTCCAGGACGGAATAACTATGGCTACACCTTC.

This clonotype came up once. A much larger clone is a single base away; this may be a read error. The CDR3 nucleotides are TGTACCAGCAGCTCCGGCGATTGGGGGGATCAGCCCCAGCATTTT. It is translated as CTSSSGDWGDQPQHF. This sequence joins TRBV7-2 and TRBJ1-5; weak D call: TRBD1 (5 bases). Germline V gives CDR1 SGHTA, CDR2 FQGNSA. The V gene lost 4 bases and the J gene lost 5 bases, with 15 bases spanning the gap. The CDR3 has 15 residues.

This clonotype was observed many times. V usage is TRBV7-6 and J usage is TRBJ2-2, with D tentatively TRBD1 (6 bases). Germline CDR1 reads SGHVS; CDR2 reads FNYEAQ. Trimming cost V 2 bases and J 4 bases, with 11 bases left between them. CDR3 size: 15 residues. CDR3 DNA sequence: TGTGCCAGCAGCTTACGAACAGGGAGCACCGGGGAGCTGTTTTTT. It translates to CASSLRTGSTGELFF.

The CDR3 region is CASSDTLGDYEQYF. Here the CDR3 DNA reads TGCGCCAGCAGTGATACCCTCGGGGACTACGAGCAGTACTTC. The V and J genes are TRBV10-1 and TRBJ2-7, with a weak D call TRBD2 (5 bases). The CDR3 is 14 residues long. V was trimmed by 3 bases and J by 3 bases, leaving 12 bases between them. Germline V CDR1 and CDR2: WNHNN, SYGVQD (reference sequence).